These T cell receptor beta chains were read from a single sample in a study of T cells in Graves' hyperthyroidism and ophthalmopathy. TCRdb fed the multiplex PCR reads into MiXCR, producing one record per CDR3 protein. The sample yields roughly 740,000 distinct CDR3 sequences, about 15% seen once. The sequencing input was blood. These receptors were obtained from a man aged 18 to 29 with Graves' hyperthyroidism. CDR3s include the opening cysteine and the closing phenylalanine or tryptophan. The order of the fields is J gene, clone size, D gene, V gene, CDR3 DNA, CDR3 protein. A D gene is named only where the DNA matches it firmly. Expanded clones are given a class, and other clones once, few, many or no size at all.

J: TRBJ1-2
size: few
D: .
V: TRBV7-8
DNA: TGTGCCAGCAGCTTAGCGGGGGCGGAAGGCTACACCTTC
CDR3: CASSLAGAEGYTF

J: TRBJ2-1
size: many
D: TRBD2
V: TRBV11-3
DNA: TGTGCCAGCAGCGGTCCGGGACTAGCGGGAGAGTATTCCTACAATGAGCAGTTCTTC
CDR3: CASSGPGLAGEYSYNEQFF

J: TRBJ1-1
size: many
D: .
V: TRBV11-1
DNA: TGTGCCAGCAGCCCCGGGACGGGGAACACTGAAGCTTTCTTT
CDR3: CASSPGTGNTEAFF

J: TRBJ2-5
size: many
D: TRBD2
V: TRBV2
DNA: TGTGCCAGCAGATCCGGGACTAGCGGGAGTTTAGAGACCCAGTACTTC
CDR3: CASRSGTSGSLETQYF

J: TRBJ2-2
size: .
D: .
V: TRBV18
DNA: TGTGCCAGCTCACCACTCGTACAGGGCCAAGCCACCGGGGAGCTGTTTTTT
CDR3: CASSPLVQGQATGELFF

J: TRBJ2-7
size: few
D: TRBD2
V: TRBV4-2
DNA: TGTGCCAGCAGCCAAGAGCTAGCGGGAGGCCACGAGCAGTACTTC
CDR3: CASSQELAGGHEQYF

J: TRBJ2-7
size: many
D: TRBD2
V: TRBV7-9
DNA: TGTGCCAGCAGCCCCCAGCGGGATCGGTACGAGCAGTACTTC
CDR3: CASSPQRDRYEQYF

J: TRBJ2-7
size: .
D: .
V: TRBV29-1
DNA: TGCAGCGTCTACGCTGAGGAGTATAGGTACGAGCAGTACTTC
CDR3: CSVYAEEYRYEQYF

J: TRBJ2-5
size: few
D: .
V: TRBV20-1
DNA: TGCAGTGCTACCCGAATGGGGCAAGAGACCCAGTACTTC
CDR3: CSATRMGQETQYF

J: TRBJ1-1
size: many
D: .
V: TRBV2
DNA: TGTGCCAGCAGTGTAAGACAAGGAGACACTGAAGCTTTCTTT
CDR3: CASSVRQGDTEAFF

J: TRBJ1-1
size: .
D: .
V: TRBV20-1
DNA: TGCAGTGCTAGAGATGTTCCCAGCCACAAAGCTTTCTTT
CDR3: CSARDVPSHKAFF

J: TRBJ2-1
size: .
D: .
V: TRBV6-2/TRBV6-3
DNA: TGTGCCAGCAGCCAGCAGTGGTTACTTTACAATGAGCAGTTCTTC
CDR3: CASSQQWLLYNEQFF

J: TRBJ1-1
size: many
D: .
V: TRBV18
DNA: TGTGCCAGCTCAGCCGACAGGACAGAAGCTTTCTTT
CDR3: CASSADRTEAFF

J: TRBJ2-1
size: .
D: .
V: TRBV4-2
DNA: TGTGCCAGCAGCCAAGATCCTACACAAGCAGGGTCCTACAATGAGCAGTTCTTC
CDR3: CASSQDPTQAGSYNEQFF

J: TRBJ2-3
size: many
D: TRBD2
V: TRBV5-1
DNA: TGCGCCAGCAGCGGTTTAACTAGCGGGAGTCCCGTAGATACGCAGTATTTT
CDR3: CASSGLTSGSPVDTQYF

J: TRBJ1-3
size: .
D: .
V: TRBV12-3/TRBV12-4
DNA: TGTGCCAGCAGTTTCGGACGGCGGCGCTCTGGAAACACCATATATTTT
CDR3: CASSFGRRRSGNTIYF

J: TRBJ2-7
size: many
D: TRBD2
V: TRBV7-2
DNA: TGTGCCAGCAGCTTAGCGGGACGGGAGGGGGAAGAGCAGTACTTC
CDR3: CASSLAGREGEEQYF

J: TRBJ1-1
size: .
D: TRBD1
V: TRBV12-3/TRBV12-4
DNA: TGTGCCAGCAGACCAGGACAGGGGGACGCTTTCTTT
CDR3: CASRPGQGDAFF

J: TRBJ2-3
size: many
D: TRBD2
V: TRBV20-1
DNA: TGCAGTGCTAGAAACCGACTAGCGGGAGGTAGAGATACGCAGTATTTT
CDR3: CSARNRLAGGRDTQYF

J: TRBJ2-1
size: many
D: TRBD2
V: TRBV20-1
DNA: TGCAGTGCTAGTAGCGGGAGTGACGGTGAGCAGTTCTTC
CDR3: CSASSGSDGEQFF

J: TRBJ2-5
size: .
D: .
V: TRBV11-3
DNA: TGTGCCAGCAGCTTAGTTCACGGGACACCGTACCAAGAGACCCAGTACTTC
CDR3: CASSLVHGTPYQETQYF

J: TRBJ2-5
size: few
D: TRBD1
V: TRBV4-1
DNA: TGCGCCAGCAGCCAAACAACAGGGGAGCTGAGAAAGACCCAGTACTTC
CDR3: CASSQTTGELRKTQYF

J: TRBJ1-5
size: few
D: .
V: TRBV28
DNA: TGTGCCAGCAGTTTCGAGGAGAGCAGCAATCAGCCCCAGCATTTT
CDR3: CASSFEESSNQPQHF

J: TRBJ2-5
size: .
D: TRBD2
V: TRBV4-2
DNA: TGTGCCAGCAGCCAAGGGGTAGCGGGAGTAGTAAAGACCCAGTACTTC
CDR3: CASSQGVAGVVKTQYF

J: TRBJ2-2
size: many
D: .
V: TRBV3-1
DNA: TGTGCCAGCAGCCAATCGCCGAACACCGGGGAGCTGTTTTTT
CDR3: CASSQSPNTGELFF

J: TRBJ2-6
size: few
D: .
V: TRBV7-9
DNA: TGTGCCAGCAGCTTTCGAGGGCTTCGAACTGGGGCCAACGTCCTGACTTTC
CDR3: CASSFRGLRTGANVLTF

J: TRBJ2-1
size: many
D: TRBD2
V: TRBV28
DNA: TGTGCCAGCAGTTCCCCCCCCGCGGGACTAGCGGGATTCGATGAGCAGTTCTTC
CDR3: CASSSPPAGLAGFDEQFF

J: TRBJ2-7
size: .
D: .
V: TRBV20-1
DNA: TGCAGTGCCGCCTGGGGGGGGCAGGGCTACGAGCAGTACTTC
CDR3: CSAAWGGQGYEQYF

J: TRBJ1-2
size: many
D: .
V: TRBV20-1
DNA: TGCAGTGCTAGATCCCCCCGCTCCTATGGCTACACCTTC
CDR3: CSARSPRSYGYTF